The rows below give T cell receptor beta chains drawn from one sample of a study of post-analysis software for immune sequencing data. Each CDR3 protein gets one entry after TCRdb re-called the PCR reads with MiXCR. Counted here are roughly 800,000 distinct CDR3 sequences, approximately 53% occurring once; the ten biggest clones make up 4% to 5.5%. The sample comprised blood. Receptors originate from a girl aged 10-17 years with multiple sclerosis. The CDR3 runs from the conserved cysteine through the conserved F or W. The D gene is left open where the match is weak. Size values are once, few and many counts, or a class for expanded clones, and some rows have none.

len: 14
abundance: few
v_gene: TRBV20-1
d_gene: TRBD1
j_gene: TRBJ1-2
CDR3nt: TGCAGTGCTAGAGTCATGGGACAGGGGGACGGCTACACCTTC
CDR3aa: CSARVMGQGDGYTF

len: 14
abundance: .
v_gene: TRBV5-1
d_gene: TRBD2
j_gene: TRBJ2-7
CDR3nt: TGCGCCAGCAGCCTGGGTAGCGGGAACTACGAGCAGTACTTC
CDR3aa: CASSLGSGNYEQYF

len: 16
abundance: .
v_gene: TRBV7-8
d_gene: .
j_gene: TRBJ2-7
CDR3nt: TGTGCCAGCAGCTCGTACAGGGATCGTGGGGTCTACGAGCAGTACTTC
CDR3aa: CASSSYRDRGVYEQYF

len: 17
abundance: few
v_gene: TRBV12-5
d_gene: TRBD2
j_gene: TRBJ2-3
CDR3nt: TGTGCTAGTGGAGCCCCCTTACTAAGCGGGAGAACAGATACGCAGTATTTT
CDR3aa: CASGAPLLSGRTDTQYF

len: 18
abundance: few
v_gene: TRBV5-1
d_gene: TRBD2
j_gene: TRBJ2-4
CDR3nt: TGCGCCAGCAGCTTGTTTTCTGCGGGCGGGAGAGGCAAAAACATTCAGTACTTC
CDR3aa: CASSLFSAGGRGKNIQYF

len: 14
abundance: .
v_gene: TRBV4-2
d_gene: .
j_gene: TRBJ2-7
CDR3nt: TGTGCCAGCAGCCAACCGGGGGCGGGATACGAGCAGTACTTC
CDR3aa: CASSQPGAGYEQYF

len: 14
abundance: .
v_gene: TRBV10-2
d_gene: .
j_gene: TRBJ1-6
CDR3nt: TGCGCCAGCAGTCAATCCGGGCCTAGTTCACCCCTCCACTTT
CDR3aa: CASSQSGPSSPLHF

len: 13
abundance: few
v_gene: TRBV15
d_gene: .
j_gene: TRBJ2-3
CDR3nt: TGTGCCACCTCCCACGGGTCCGAAGATACGCAGTATTTT
CDR3aa: CATSHGSEDTQYF

len: 16
abundance: .
v_gene: TRBV29-1
d_gene: TRBD1
j_gene: TRBJ1-5
CDR3nt: TGCAGCGTCACTACGGTCGGGACAGGGGGCGGGCAGCCCCAGCATTTT
CDR3aa: CSVTTVGTGGGQPQHF

len: 13
abundance: .
v_gene: TRBV28
d_gene: TRBD2
j_gene: TRBJ2-3
CDR3nt: TGTGCCAGCCTTACTAGCGGCACAGATACGCAGTATTTT
CDR3aa: CASLTSGTDTQYF

len: 14
abundance: many
v_gene: TRBV5-1
d_gene: .
j_gene: TRBJ2-7
CDR3nt: TGTGCCAGCAGCTTGGAAGCTGCCTCCTACGAGCAGTACTTC
CDR3aa: CASSLEAASYEQYF

len: 16
abundance: .
v_gene: TRBV5-1
d_gene: TRBD2
j_gene: TRBJ2-3
CDR3nt: TGCGCCAGCAGCGGAACCGGGACTAGCGGTATAGATACGCAGTATTTT
CDR3aa: CASSGTGTSGIDTQYF

len: 16
abundance: .
v_gene: TRBV25-1
d_gene: TRBD1
j_gene: TRBJ2-7
CDR3nt: TGTGCCAGCAGTGAATATAAACTTGGACAGGCCTACGAGCAGTACTTC
CDR3aa: CASSEYKLGQAYEQYF

len: 16
abundance: .
v_gene: TRBV27
d_gene: TRBD2
j_gene: TRBJ2-7
CDR3nt: TGTGCCAGCAAGACTAGCGGGAGGGCCATCTCCTACGAGCAGTACTTC
CDR3aa: CASKTSGRAISYEQYF

len: 18
abundance: .
v_gene: TRBV5-5
d_gene: .
j_gene: TRBJ2-6
CDR3nt: TGTGCCAGCAGCTTGTACGGGGGCAGGCTCTCTGGGGCCAACGTCCTGACTTTC
CDR3aa: CASSLYGGRLSGANVLTF

len: 15
abundance: .
v_gene: TRBV20-1
d_gene: TRBD2
j_gene: TRBJ2-3
CDR3nt: TGCAGTGCTAGCCGGGCGGGAGGGAACACAGATACGCAGTATTTT
CDR3aa: CSASRAGGNTDTQYF

len: 15
abundance: few
v_gene: TRBV5-1
d_gene: TRBD1
j_gene: TRBJ2-5
CDR3nt: TGCGCCAGCAGCGTCTGGGACAGGATGCAAGAGACCCAGTACTTC
CDR3aa: CASSVWDRMQETQYF

len: 14
abundance: few
v_gene: TRBV20-1
d_gene: .
j_gene: TRBJ2-6
CDR3nt: TGCAGTGCTATCAGGCGCTCTGGGGCCAACGTCCTGACTTTC
CDR3aa: CSAIRRSGANVLTF

len: 15
abundance: .
v_gene: TRBV18
d_gene: .
j_gene: TRBJ2-3
CDR3nt: TGTGCCAGCTCACCGCAGGAGGGCAGGGGAGATACGCAGTATTTT
CDR3aa: CASSPQEGRGDTQYF

len: 16
abundance: .
v_gene: TRBV11-1
d_gene: .
j_gene: TRBJ2-3
CDR3nt: TGTGCCAGCAGCTTAGAGAGTACGGGAGCAGGAGATACGCAGTATTTT
CDR3aa: CASSLESTGAGDTQYF

len: 15
abundance: .
v_gene: TRBV2
d_gene: .
j_gene: TRBJ2-4
CDR3nt: TGTGCCAGCAGCCCGGGGCGGCTAGCCAAAAACATTCAGTACTTC
CDR3aa: CASSPGRLAKNIQYF

len: 14
abundance: few
v_gene: TRBV29-1
d_gene: .
j_gene: TRBJ1-2
CDR3nt: TGCAGCGTTGAGATAATGGGGGGCAACTATGGCTACACCTTC
CDR3aa: CSVEIMGGNYGYTF

len: 11
abundance: .
v_gene: TRBV7-9
d_gene: .
j_gene: TRBJ2-7
CDR3nt: TGTGCCAGCAAGTTACGCAACGAGCAGTACTTC
CDR3aa: CASKLRNEQYF

len: 14
abundance: .
v_gene: TRBV5-1
d_gene: .
j_gene: TRBJ1-1
CDR3nt: TGCGCCAGCAGCTGGGGGCACGTGAACACTGAAGCTTTCTTT
CDR3aa: CASSWGHVNTEAFF

len: 13
abundance: once
v_gene: TRBV5-1
d_gene: .
j_gene: TRBJ1-1
CDR3nt: TGCGCCAGCAGGGCGGAGGGGAACACTGAAGCTTTCTTT
CDR3aa: CASRAEGNTEAFF

len: 13
abundance: few
v_gene: TRBV20-1
d_gene: .
j_gene: TRBJ2-1
CDR3nt: TGCAGTGCTTCCGGGACTGGCTACAATGAGCAGTTCTTC
CDR3aa: CSASGTGYNEQFF

len: 13
abundance: few
v_gene: TRBV29-1
d_gene: .
j_gene: TRBJ2-3
CDR3nt: TGCAGCGTCCTCAGCGGCCCGGGAGATACGCAGTATTTT
CDR3aa: CSVLSGPGDTQYF

len: 15
abundance: .
v_gene: TRBV18
d_gene: .
j_gene: TRBJ1-2
CDR3nt: TGTGCCAGCTCCACCAATATAAGCCCTAACTATGGCTACACCTTC
CDR3aa: CASSTNISPNYGYTF

len: 12
abundance: few
v_gene: TRBV12-3/TRBV12-4
d_gene: .
j_gene: TRBJ2-3
CDR3nt: TGTGCCAGCAGCCGGCTCACAGATACGCAGTATTTT
CDR3aa: CASSRLTDTQYF

len: 17
abundance: few
v_gene: TRBV6-6
d_gene: TRBD2
j_gene: TRBJ2-3
CDR3nt: TGTGCCAGCAGTTATTCGGGACTAGCGGGGCTAAGAGATACGCAGTATTTT
CDR3aa: CASSYSGLAGLRDTQYF

len: 15
abundance: .
v_gene: TRBV4-2
d_gene: .
j_gene: TRBJ1-4
CDR3nt: TGTGCCAGCAGCCAAGCCCCAGGGGAGGGTGAAAAACTGTTTTTT
CDR3aa: CASSQAPGEGEKLFF

len: 12
abundance: .
v_gene: TRBV29-1
d_gene: .
j_gene: TRBJ2-1
CDR3nt: TGCAGCGGTGAAGCCTCAGACAATGAGCAGTTCTTC
CDR3aa: CSGEASDNEQFF

len: 13
abundance: once
v_gene: TRBV18
d_gene: .
j_gene: TRBJ2-5
CDR3nt: TGTGCCAGCTCCCCGATCCCCTGGGACGCTCAGTACTTC
CDR3aa: CASSPIPWDAQYF

len: 15
abundance: .
v_gene: TRBV7-2
d_gene: .
j_gene: TRBJ2-7
CDR3nt: TGTGCCAGCAGCTTAGTGGTTGATACCTCCTACGAGCAGTACTTC
CDR3aa: CASSLVVDTSYEQYF

len: 15
abundance: .
v_gene: TRBV10-3
d_gene: .
j_gene: TRBJ1-4
CDR3nt: TGTGCCATCAGTCCGTCGAGGGGGTCGTTTGAAAAACTGTTTTTT
CDR3aa: CAISPSRGSFEKLFF